This section outlines one TCR beta chain sequence together with its context. Trimming pared 5 bases from V and 0 bases from J, leaving 7 bases between. Per the germline V gene, CDR1 is GTSNPN and CDR2 is SVGIG (reference sequence). This CDR3 has 12 amino acids. Clones were read by immunoSEQ multiplex PCR, and TCRdb kept only the in-frame ones, dropping some. The sample records 95,000 to 150,000 clones, around 83% being singletons. Self-reported history from a screening survey and questionnaire set each donor's cohort. The data derive from a study of blood T cell repertoires in COVID-19. The clonotype originates from a woman in her 30s who had recovered from COVID-19. The chain has TRBV30 and TRBJ2-5; TRBD1 might be the D (6 bases). Sequencing was carried out using PBMCs or T cells enriched from blood (not recorded which). The CDR3 coding sequence is TGTGCCTGGGGACAGAACCAAGAGACCCAGTACTTC. It codes for CAWGQNQETQYF.